There are a few counts of the clone carrying this T cell receptor (beta chain). The data were obtained in a study of blood T cell repertoires in COVID-19. Assay: immunoSEQ multiplex PCR; the TCRdb copy retains only in-frame clones and omits some. The repertoire consists of around 200,000 clones, with roughly 90% occurring once and the leading ten covering around 7%. This clonotype was obtained from a man between 35 and 55 years old with acute or convalescent COVID-19. Sequenced: peripheral blood.

DNA of the CDR3: TGTGCCAGCAGCTTGGGACAGGGGGTTGACACCATATATTTT. Amino acids: CASSLGQGVDTIYF. The chain is built from TRBV7-6 and TRBJ1-3; 11 nucleotides align to TRBD1. This CDR3 contains 14 residues. The germline V gene has CDR1 SGHVS and CDR2 FNYEAQ. With 3 bases clipped from V and 8 bases from J, the junction kept 3 bases outside the gene matches.